This TCR beta chain is from a study of cytomegalovirus exposure and HLA in healthy donors. To note about this clone: Its cognate antigen is unknown.

Germline V lookup: CDR1 SGHVS, CDR2 FNYEAQ. The germline V and J ends were trimmed by 2 bases and 2 bases, with 19 bases remaining between them. The CDR3 consists of 17 residues. PCR employed 60 Vbeta and 13 Jbeta primers. Data came from immunoSEQ multiplex PCR; TCRdb stores just in-frame clones and leaves some out. The sample carries around 150,000 clones, around 80% recorded once. Regarding the study as a whole: The authors confirmed in vitro that three CMV-associated chains were specific for CMV antigens. It was taken for granted in presence/absence analyses that sequencing depth across donors was roughly uniform.

This TCR was sampled from a man aged 30-40 years in good health and CMV-seropositive. This chain connects TRBV7-6 to TRBJ2-7, with D possibly being TRBD2 (7 bases). The sample consisted of PBMCs. CDR3 sequence (DNA): TGTGCCAGCAGCTTATCCGGACGCGGGGGCTATACCTACGAGCAGTACTTC. Residues: CASSLSGRGGYTYEQYF. Drawing the rest from reference TRBV7-6 and TRBJ2-7, the complete variable domain is GAGVSQSPRYKVTKRGQDVALRCDPISGHVSLYWYRQALGQGPEFLTYFNYEAQQDKSGLPNDRFSAERPEGSISTLTIQRTEQRDSAMYRCASSLSGRGGYTYEQYFGPGTRLTVT.